Following are 26 T cell receptor beta chains from one sample sequenced in a study of CD8 T cells in Susac syndrome. The RNA input was about 0.5 to 1 ug, and it was reverse transcribed with random hexamers. MiXCR was run by TCRdb on the immunoSEQ multiplex PCR reads, yielding one entry per CDR3 protein. The table includes approximately 210,000 distinct CDR3 sequences, 94% detected once. Sequenced input: CD4+ T cells from PBMCs. These receptors came from a human donor with Susac syndrome.

This clonotype was detected only once. The chain links TRBV30 to TRBJ1-1, with D perhaps matching TRBD1 (5 bases). V was trimmed by 2 bases and J by 0 bases, leaving 13 bases between them. The CDR3 extends over 15 amino acids. Per germline, CDR1 GTSNPN and CDR2 SVGIG (reference sequence). The chain's CDR3 is CAWSPFGGMNTEAFF. CDR3 nucleotide sequence: TGTGCCTGGAGTCCTTTCGGGGGAATGAACACTGAAGCTTTCTTT.

V gene TRBV6-5 combines with J gene TRBJ1-6; D perhaps matches TRBD1 (5 bases). V lost 2 bases and J lost 7, with 24 bases in between. From germline, CDR1 is MNHEY and CDR2 SVGAGI. The CDR3 sequence is 19 residues long. The CDR3 coding sequence is TGTGCCAGCAGTTACCGACCTCGAAGCGGGGCATCGCCCAATTCACCCCTCCACTTT. Its protein product is CASSYRPRSGASPNSPLHF.

The rearrangement uses TRBV5-4 and TRBJ1-6; D ambiguous. Germline V CDR1 and CDR2: SGHNT, YYREEE (reference sequence). CDR3 length equals 13 residues. Trimming removed 0 bases from V and 10 bases from J, with 8 bases in between. In DNA form, the CDR3 reads TGTGCCAGCAGCTTGGGCGGAGGGTCACCCCTCCACTTT. This translates into CASSLGGGSPLHF.

In nucleotides, the CDR3 is TGTGCCAGCACTGACAGGGCCGCGCCCAAAGCTTTCTTT. This translates into CASTDRAAPKAFF. V is TRBV6-1 and J is TRBJ1-1; 7 nucleotides align to TRBD1. Trimming cost V 7 bases and J 9 bases; bases outside gene matches: 11. In germline, CDR1 is MNHNS, CDR2 SASEGT. The CDR3 extends over 13 amino acids.

This clonotype has only one observation. The chain employs TRBV3-1 and TRBJ2-2; D gene unclear. The CDR3 runs to 13 residues. Germline CDR1 reads LGHDT; CDR2 reads YNNKEL (reference sequence). Between the trimmed V and J ends, which lost 3 bases and 8 bases, there was a span of 10 bases. In DNA, the CDR3 is TGTGCCAGCAGCCAGCGAACGGAGGGGGAGCTGTTTTTT. Its protein is CASSQRTEGELFF. Supplemented by reference TRBV3-1 and TRBJ2-2, the full variable domain reads DTAVSQTPKYLVTQMGNDKSIKCEQNLGHDTMYWYKQDSKKFLKIMFSYNNKELIINETVPNRFSPKSPDKAHLNLHINSLELGDSAVYFCASSQRTEGELFFGEGSRLTVL.

The V gene is TRBV6-2 or TRBV6-3, the J gene TRBJ1-2; TRBD1 matches at 7 bases. V lost 2 bases and J lost 4; bases outside the gene matches: 10. The CDR3 is 16 amino acids. Germline loops: CDR1 MNHEY, CDR2 SVGEGT. The CDR3 bases are TGTGCCAGCAGTTACGCAGCGACCGGGACAGTCTATGGCTACACCTTC. This sequence encodes CASSYAATGTVYGYTF.

J is TRBJ1-6 and V is TRBV29-1; D possibly corresponds to TRBD1 (6 bases). Trimming cost V 7 bases and J 9 bases, with 16 bases left between them. The CDR3 contains 13 residues. Per the germline V gene, CDR1 is SQVTM and CDR2 is ANQGSEA. DNA of the CDR3: TGCAGCGCCTCTACAGGGAGCAGTTCACCCCTCCACTTT. This translates into CSASTGSSSPLHF.

The rearrangement uses TRBV24-1 and TRBJ2-2; perhaps TRBD1 as D (6 bases). Germline lookup yields CDR1 KGHDR and CDR2 SFDVKD. This CDR3 is built from 14 residues. Trimming stripped 3 bases from V and 7 bases from J, with 11 bases between. CDR3: CATSDPRGGGELFF. CDR3 coding DNA: TGTGCCACCAGTGATCCCCGAGGGGGCGGGGAGCTGTTTTTT.

V usage is TRBV9 and J usage is TRBJ2-5; D possibly matches TRBD1 or TRBD2 (5 bases each). This CDR3 is 14 amino acids long. Trimming removed 3 bases from V and 3 bases from J, with 12 bases in between. From germline, CDR1 is SGDLS and CDR2 YYNGEE. In nucleotides, the CDR3 is TGTGCCAGCAGCGGGGGACCAAGGGAAGAGACCCAGTACTTC. Protein: CASSGGPREETQYF.

The chain recombines TRBV20-1 with TRBJ1-5, with D uncertain. The CDR3 is 13 residues long. Germline assignment: CDR1 DFQATT and CDR2 SNEGSKA (reference sequence). V was shortened by 6 bases and J by 7 bases, with 16 bases between the two germline ends. The CDR3 coding sequence is TGCAGTGCCGAGGACGCACTCAGGCAGCCCCAGCATTTT. It translates to CSAEDALRQPQHF.

The chain carries TRBV6-1 and TRBJ1-1; TRBD1 is a possible D gene (5 bases). CDR3 length: 17 amino acids. Germline V CDR1 and CDR2: MNHNS, SASEGT. V dropped 6 bases and J dropped 3 bases, with 23 bases sitting between them. CDR3 residues: CASSPERDLITYTEAFF. The CDR3 DNA is TGTGCCAGCAGCCCCGAAAGGGACCTAATAACGTACACTGAAGCTTTCTTT.

The genes are TRBV9 and TRBJ1-1; possible D gene TRBD1, 6 bases. The ends were cut back, 3 bases at V and 0 bases at J, with 12 bases in the middle. The CDR3 has 15 residues. CDR1 and CDR2 from the germline V gene are SGDLS and YYNGEE. The CDR3 sequence: CASSGPGQLNTEAFF. DNA for the CDR3: TGTGCCAGCAGCGGGCCGGGACAACTGAACACTGAAGCTTTCTTT. The full variable domain, with the rest looked up from reference TRBV9 and TRBJ1-1, is DSGVTQTPKHLITATGQRVTLRCSPRSGDLSVYWYQQSLDQGLQFLIQYYNGEERAKGNILERFSAQQFPDLHSELNLSSLELGDSALYFCASSGPGQLNTEAFFGQGTRLTVV.

V is TRBV18 and J is TRBJ2-5; the D gene is possibly TRBD1 (6 bases). V was shortened by 3 bases and J by 1 base, with 9 bases between the two germline ends. The CDR3 contains 14 residues. CDR1 is KGHSH, CDR2 LQKENI, per germline. The chain's CDR3 is CASSPGTFQETQYF. Written as DNA, the CDR3 is TGTGCCAGCTCACCCGGGACATTCCAAGAGACCCAGTACTTC. Based on the CDR3 plus reference TRBV18 and TRBJ2-5, the full variable domain is NAGVMQNPRHLVRRRGQEARLRCSPMKGHSHVYWYRQLPEEGLKFMVYLQKENIIDESGMPKERFSAEFPKEGPSILRIQQVVRGDSAAYFCASSPGTFQETQYFGPGTRLLVL.

The chain couples TRBV29-1 to TRBJ1-2; a weak D match, TRBD1 (5 bases). The V and J ends lost 4 bases and 6 bases respectively, with 12 bases between them. Germline V lookup: CDR1 SQVTM, CDR2 ANQGSEA. This CDR3 region has 12 residues. The CDR3 bases are TGCAGCGTTGGTGAGGAAGGGGATGGCTACACCTTC. This encodes CSVGEEGDGYTF.

The chain recombines TRBV3-1 with TRBJ2-4; no firm D call. The germline CDR1 and CDR2 sequences are LGHDT and YNNKEL (reference sequence). V was pared by 1 base and J by 4 bases, with 11 bases between. The CDR3 is 15 amino acids. CDR3 loop: CASSQVSFPKNIQYF. DNA of the CDR3: TGTGCCAGCAGCCAAGTCTCGTTCCCTAAAAACATTCAGTACTTC.

This chain links TRBV24-1 with TRBJ2-7; 8 bases are shared with TRBD1. Germline V gene data show CDR1 as KGHDR and CDR2 as SFDVKD. CDR3 length equals 16 residues. With 3 bases clipped from V and 3 bases from J, the junction kept 9 bases outside the gene matches. CDR3 nucleotides: TGTGCCACCAGTGATCTGGACAGGGATCATGACTACGAGCAGTACTTC. Translating it yields CATSDLDRDHDYEQYF.

Only one count was recorded for this clonotype. The chain couples TRBV5-1 to TRBJ2-7, with 8 nucleotides matching TRBD1. V lost 4 bases, J lost 0 bases, and 6 bases stayed unmatched. Germline V gene lookup returns CDR1 SGHRS and CDR2 YFSETQ. The CDR3 has 15 amino acids. This chain's CDR3 is CASSLGQVSSYEQYF. The CDR3 nucleotides are TGCGCCAGCAGCCTGGGACAGGTGAGCTCCTACGAGCAGTACTTC.

The chain couples TRBV20-1 to TRBJ2-5, with 7 positions matching TRBD1. Germline V gene data show CDR1 as DFQATT and CDR2 as SNEGSKA (reference sequence). The J segment lost 5 bases and the V segment lost 7 bases, leaving 13 bases of the junction unmatched. This CDR3 spans 14 amino acids. The CDR3 reads CSVSGPGQQETQYF. CDR3 in DNA: TGCAGTGTCAGCGGCCCGGGACAGCAGGAGACCCAGTACTTC.

This chain links TRBV6-4 with TRBJ1-5; 8 bases are a match to TRBD1. The junction had 17 bases not matched to a gene; V was cut back by 11 bases and J by 11 bases. Germline V lookup: CDR1 MRHNA, CDR2 SNTAGT. The CDR3 covers 14 residues. The CDR3 sequence: CAAEDRALRRAQHF. In DNA form, the CDR3 reads TGTGCCGCCGAGGACAGGGCTCTTCGAAGAGCCCAGCATTTT.

V and J are TRBV6-2 or TRBV6-3 and TRBJ2-1; unclear D gene. The CDR3 consists of 12 residues. V lost 2 bases and J 10 bases, leaving 9 bases between the germline ends. Germline CDR1 MNHEY, CDR2 SVGEGT. The CDR3 DNA sequence: TGTGCCAGCAGTTACGTGGGCGGCGAGCAGTTCTTC. This translates into CASSYVGGEQFF.

The chain has TRBV20-1 and TRBJ1-5, with 7 positions matching TRBD1. V lost 2 bases to trimming and J lost 3 bases; unmatched junction nucleotides: 13. From germline, CDR1 is DFQATT and CDR2 SNEGSKA (reference sequence). The CDR3 runs to 17 residues. The DNA of the CDR3 is TGCAGTGCTAGATTCCGGAGACAGGGTTTGTACAATCAGCCCCAGCATTTT. Protein product: CSARFRRQGLYNQPQHF.

This clonotype has only one observation. The genes are TRBV30 and TRBJ1-3, with D uncertain. Trimming pared 4 bases from V and 0 bases from J, leaving 1 base between. The CDR3 has 11 amino acids. Per the germline V gene, CDR1 is GTSNPN and CDR2 is SVGIG (reference sequence). The CDR3 loop is CAWTSGNTIYF. The CDR3 bases are TGTGCCTGGACCTCTGGAAACACCATATATTTT.

This chain connects TRBV29-1 to TRBJ1-6, with D possibly being TRBD1 (5 bases). This CDR3 comprises 14 residues. Trimming took off 4 bases at V and 5 bases at J, with 12 bases between the two ends. In germline, CDR1 is SQVTM, CDR2 ANQGSEA. The CDR3, as DNA: TGCAGCGTTGGAGAAGGGGCTGATAATTCACCCCTCCACTTT. This codes for CSVGEGADNSPLHF.

The rearrangement links TRBV20-1 to TRBJ2-5, with 7 bases lining up with TRBD1. The germline CDR1 and CDR2 sequences are DFQATT and SNEGSKA (reference sequence). The length of the CDR3 is 15 residues. J was trimmed by 1 base and V by 5 bases; bases with no gene match: 10. CDR3 protein: CSAPNPTGTQETQYF. CDR3 sequence (DNA): TGCAGTGCTCCCAATCCGACAGGGACCCAAGAGACCCAGTACTTC.

This clonotype was seen only once. This sequence joins TRBV4-1 and TRBJ1-2; tentative D call: TRBD1 (5 bases). The CDR3 is made up of 16 amino acids. V lost 2 bases, J lost 4 bases, and 17 bases lay in between. Germline V CDR1 and CDR2: MGHRA, YSYEKL. The CDR3: CASSQPYQGVGYGYTF. The CDR3 DNA sequence: TGCGCCAGCAGCCAACCATACCAGGGAGTCGGCTATGGCTACACCTTC.

The chain links TRBV5-6 to TRBJ2-4; no clear D. The V gene lost 2 bases and the J gene lost 0 bases, with 15 bases spanning the gap. Germline-derived CDR1 and CDR2 are SGHDT and YYEEEE. The CDR3 extends over 17 amino acids. This CDR3 reads CASSFMVDLIAKNIQYF. In DNA form, the CDR3 reads TGTGCCAGCAGCTTTATGGTGGATCTGATAGCCAAAAACATTCAGTACTTC.